The present T cell receptor beta chain was sequenced within a study of blood T cell repertoires in COVID-19 (dated by TCRdb to about 2020). Context from the whole study: Samples covering the acute and convalescent phases of COVID-19 were provided by collaborators in the United States, Italy and Spain. Samples came from the ongoing ImmuneRACE study (first 160 participants) plus 1,254 subjects from 6 global collaborators. A freely available public database, intended as a resource for researchers studying the immune response to SARS-CoV-2, is where the repertoires were released. The prospective study material was composed of cDNA or gDNA derived from T cells, B-cell-depleted T cells, or PBMCs. Nearly every sample came with metadata listing a de-identified subject ID, COVID-19 status, age in years and sex. Subjects who had been exposed to COVID-19, were actively infected with it, or had recovered from it provided the deeply sampled blood TCRbeta repertoires that made up the dataset. HLA class I and class II types, where available, came from metadata supplied by the sample provider rather than from assay-based typing.

TCRbeta CDR3 regions were amplified from genomic DNA using the immunoSEQ Assay, a bias-controlled multiplex PCR. In the paper's pipeline: Within the assay, amplification of reference gene primers was used to estimate how many nucleated cells each sample contained. To quantify the absolute abundance of each unique TCRbeta CDR3 rearrangement, sequence reads were collapsed and filtered. For each sample, productive Simpson clonality was calculated as the square root of Simpson's diversity index over productive rearrangements. Entries here come from immuneACCESS through TCRdb and include only in-frame sequences with V and J called. Some clones fail to appear in such tables; in the studies checked, an unresolved V gene covers under half of the shortfall, and the cause of the remainder is unknown. That table supplies the V and J calls and clone size; D and trimming were determined from the DNA. The sample has more than 95,000 clones on record, 90% of them singletons. The ten largest clones represent about 1.7% of the sample.

This clone was seen only once. There is no known antigen for this receptor. Per-base quality was not reported, and no clone a single base away is much larger than it. General study outcomes and caveats: How much clinical and demographic metadata was included differed by source and by participant, and the metadata was provided uncurated.

Measured from the cysteine to the phenylalanine, the CDR3 is 17 residues long. The only DNA kept is the CDR3, 51 bases in frame from the first base. The junction carries 12 bases between V and J, which are trimmed by 0 bases and 0 bases respectively. CDR1 and CDR2 (SGHTA, FQGNSA) derive from the germline V gene. Collaborating institutions collected whole blood in K2EDTA tubes following their own protocols. Collaborator samples were shipped for TCRbeta analysis as frozen whole blood, isolated PBMCs, or DNA extracted from either sample type. The V and J genes are TRBV7-2 and TRBJ1-3; the D gene cannot be resolved reliably. The receptor was isolated from a man between 60 and 75 years old with acute or convalescent COVID-19. The sequencing sample was made of peripheral blood. The CDR3 is CASSLAPGSFSGNTIYF. In nucleotides, the sequence is TGTGCCAGCAGCTTAGCACCGGGGAGCTTCTCTGGAAACACCATATATTTT.